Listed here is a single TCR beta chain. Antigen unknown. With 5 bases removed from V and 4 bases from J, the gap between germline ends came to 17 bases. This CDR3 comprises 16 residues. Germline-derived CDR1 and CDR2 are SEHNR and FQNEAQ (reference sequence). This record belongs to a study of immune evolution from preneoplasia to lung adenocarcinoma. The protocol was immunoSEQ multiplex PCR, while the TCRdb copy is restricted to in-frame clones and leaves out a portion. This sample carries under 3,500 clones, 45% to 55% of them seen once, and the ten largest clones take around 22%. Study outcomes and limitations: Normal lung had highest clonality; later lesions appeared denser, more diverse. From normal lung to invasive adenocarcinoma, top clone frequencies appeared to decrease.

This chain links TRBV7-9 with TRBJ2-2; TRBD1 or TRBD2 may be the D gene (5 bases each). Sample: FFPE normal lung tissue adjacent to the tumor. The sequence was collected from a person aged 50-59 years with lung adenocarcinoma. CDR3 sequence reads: CASSKIRRAGTGELFF. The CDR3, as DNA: TGTGCCAGCAGCAAAATCCGCAGGGCGGGCACCGGGGAGCTGTTTTTT. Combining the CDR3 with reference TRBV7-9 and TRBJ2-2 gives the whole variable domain DTGVSQNPRHKITKRGQNVTFRCDPISEHNRLYWYRQTLGQGPEFLTYFQNEAQLEKSRLLSDRFSAERPKGSFSTLEIQRTEQGDSAMYLCASSKIRRAGTGELFFGEGSRLTVL.